This TCR beta chain was captured in a study of blood T cell repertoires in COVID-19. Assay used: immunoSEQ multiplex PCR; TCRdb lists only in-frame clones, some missing. This repertoire shows more than 150,000 clones, roughly 94% found once; its top ten account for roughly 0.76%. V was cut by 1 base and J by 4 bases, with 9 bases left in between. The length of the CDR3 is 14 residues. Germline assignment: CDR1 MNHEY and CDR2 SVGEGT. The V call is TRBV6-2 or TRBV6-3, the J call TRBJ2-3; TRBD1 is a possible D gene (6 bases). The source is a man aged 25-40 years with COVID-19, enrolled during active disease. The sample taken for sequencing was peripheral blood. CDR3 sequence (DNA): TGTGCCAGCAGTTACTTTCAGGGGCCAGATACGCAGTATTTT. Its protein product is CASSYFQGPDTQYF.